The present entry profiles one TCR beta chain with its context. Sequence at one end of the junction differs from germline and may be a read error. The data derive from a study of blood T cell repertoires in COVID-19. As for the study in general: PBMCs, B-cell-depleted T cells, or T cells provided the cDNA or gDNA that made up the material.

Only in-frame clones appear in the TCRdb table, and some are missing; sequencing was by immunoSEQ multiplex PCR. The sample contains about 260,000 clones, approximately 88% of which appear only once. The CDR3 is 15 residues long. Per the germline V gene, CDR1 is SSHAT and CDR2 is FNYEAQ (reference sequence). While infection was still active, Seattle patients were enrolled and then followed longitudinally. This sequence joins TRBV7-7 and TRBJ2-7; 9 bases map to TRBD2. The TCR comes from a woman in her 70s with COVID-19, enrolled during active disease. The sample was peripheral blood. The CDR3 nucleotides read TGTGCTAGCAGCTTAAGAGCGGGAGGATCCTACGAGCAGTACTTC. Translation gives CASSLRAGGSYEQYF.